The T cell receptor beta chain under discussion was sequenced for a study of beta chain features in type 1 diabetes. Study-level background: Similarity in age, gender and cell yields was seen between patients and healthy donors.

Comments on this clone: Its antigen is not known.

The germline gives CDR1 GTSNPN, CDR2 SVGIG (reference sequence). This CDR3 has 17 residues. V was clipped by 4 bases and J by 2 bases, with 18 bases between them. Findings and caveats of the study: PCR might preferentially amplify shorter templates, equally in patients and controls. People with Type 1 diabetes carried modestly yet significantly shorter TCRB CDR3s in all four CD4+ subsets.

Purities over 95% were achieved in all sorted populations. The authors reverse transcribed all of the isolated RNA, so sequencing captured expressed TCRB transcripts. Repertoires were generated with immunoSEQ multiplex PCR, while TCRdb's copy carries only in-frame clones and drops some. The sample holds a few hundred thousand clones, 14% seen once. The specimen sequenced was naive CD4+ T cells from blood. This sequence joins TRBV30 and TRBJ2-6; weak D call: TRBD1 (5 bases). This clonotype was obtained from a man under 40 with type 1 diabetes. The CDR3 DNA reads TGTGCCTGGATATCGTTTCAGGGCTCGACTGGGGCCAACGTCCTGACTTTC. Translated: CAWISFQGSTGANVLTF.